This TCR beta chain was recovered during a study of blood T cell repertoires in COVID-19. Study summary: Samples representing acute and convalescent COVID-19 were sourced from the United States, Italy and Spain. PBMCs, B-cell-depleted T cells, or T cells were the source of the cDNA or gDNA that made up the material.

Study processing details: Estimates of nucleated cell counts were drawn from the amplification of reference gene primers. Assay: immunoSEQ multiplex PCR; the TCRdb copy retains only in-frame clones and omits some. The DNA gave D and trimming, while V, J and clone size come from that table. The sample holds 250,000 to 350,000 clones, about 89% seen once. V lost 2 bases to trimming and J lost 2 bases, with 17 bases between them. CDR1 and CDR2 (germline): SQVTM, ANQGSEA. This CDR3 is 16 amino acids long. This chain uses TRBV29-1 with TRBJ2-3; no clear D. The sequence was collected from a man aged 25 to 40 with acute or convalescent COVID-19. Sequencing used peripheral blood. The CDR3 DNA follows: TGCAGCGTTGAATCTCGAACTTATGTTAACACAGATACGCAGTATTTT. This translates into CSVESRTYVNTDTQYF.